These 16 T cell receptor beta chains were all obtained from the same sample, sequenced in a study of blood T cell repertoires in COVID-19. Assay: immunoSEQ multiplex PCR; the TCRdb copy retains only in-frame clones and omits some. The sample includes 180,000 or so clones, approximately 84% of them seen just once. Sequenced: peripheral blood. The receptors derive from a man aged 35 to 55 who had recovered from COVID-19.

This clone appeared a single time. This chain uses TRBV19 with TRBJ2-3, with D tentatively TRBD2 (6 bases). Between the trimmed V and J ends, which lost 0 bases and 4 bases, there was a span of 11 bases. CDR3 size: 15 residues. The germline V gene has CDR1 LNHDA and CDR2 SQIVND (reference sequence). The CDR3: CASSIDSGGSDTQYF. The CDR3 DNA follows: TGTGCCAGTAGTATAGATAGCGGAGGATCAGATACGCAGTATTTT.

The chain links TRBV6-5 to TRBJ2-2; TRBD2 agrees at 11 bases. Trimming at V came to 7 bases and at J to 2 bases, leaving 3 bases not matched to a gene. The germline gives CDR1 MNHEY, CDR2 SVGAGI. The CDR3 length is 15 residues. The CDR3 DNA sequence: TGTGCCAGCAATCTAGCGGGGGGTAACACCGGGGAGCTGTTTTTT. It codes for CASNLAGGNTGELFF.

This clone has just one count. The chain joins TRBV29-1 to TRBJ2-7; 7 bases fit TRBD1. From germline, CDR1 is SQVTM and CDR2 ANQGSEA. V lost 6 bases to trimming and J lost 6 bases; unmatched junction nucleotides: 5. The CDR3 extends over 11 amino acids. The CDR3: CSVLTGPEQYF. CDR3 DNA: TGCAGCGTATTGACAGGGCCCGAGCAGTACTTC.

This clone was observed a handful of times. The CDR3 is CASSYDRGEAFF. The CDR3 nucleotides read TGTGCCAGCAGCTATGACAGGGGGGAAGCTTTCTTT. The chain couples TRBV5-6 to TRBJ1-1, with 9 bases identical to TRBD1. The CDR3 covers 12 residues. Unmatched junction bases numbered 2, after V lost 3 bases and J lost 8 bases. Germline V CDR1 and CDR2: SGHDT, YYEEEE.

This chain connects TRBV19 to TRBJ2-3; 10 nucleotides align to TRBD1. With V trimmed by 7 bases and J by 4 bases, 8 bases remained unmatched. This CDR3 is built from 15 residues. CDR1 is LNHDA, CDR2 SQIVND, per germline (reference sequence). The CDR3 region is CASTKPGQGPDTQYF. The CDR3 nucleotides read TGTGCCAGTACTAAACCGGGACAGGGGCCAGATACGCAGTATTTT.

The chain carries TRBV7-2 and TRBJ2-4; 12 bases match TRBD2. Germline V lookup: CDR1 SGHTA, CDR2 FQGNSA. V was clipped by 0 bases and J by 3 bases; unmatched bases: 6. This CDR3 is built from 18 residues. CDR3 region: CASSLATSGSNVKNIQYF. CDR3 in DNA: TGTGCCAGCAGCTTAGCGACTAGCGGGAGTAATGTCAAAAACATTCAGTACTTC.

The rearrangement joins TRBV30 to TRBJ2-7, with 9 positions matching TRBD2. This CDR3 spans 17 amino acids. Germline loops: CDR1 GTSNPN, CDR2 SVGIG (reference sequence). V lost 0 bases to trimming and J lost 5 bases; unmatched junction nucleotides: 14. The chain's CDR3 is CAWSVRASGTLKHEQYF. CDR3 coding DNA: TGTGCCTGGAGTGTACGGGCTAGCGGGACTTTGAAGCACGAGCAGTACTTC. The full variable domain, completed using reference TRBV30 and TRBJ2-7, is SQTIHQWPATLVQPVGSPLSLECTVEGTSNPNLYWYRQAAGRGLQLLFYSVGIGQISSEVPQNLSASRPQDRQFILSSKKLLLSDSGFYLCAWSVRASGTLKHEQYFGPGTRLTVT.

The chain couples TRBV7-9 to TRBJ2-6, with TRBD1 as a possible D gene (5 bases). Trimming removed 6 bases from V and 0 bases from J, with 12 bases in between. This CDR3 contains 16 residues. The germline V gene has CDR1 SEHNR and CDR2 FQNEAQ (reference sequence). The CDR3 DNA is TGTGCCAGCAGATCATACAGGAGCTCTGGGGCCAACGTCCTGACTTTC. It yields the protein CASRSYRSSGANVLTF. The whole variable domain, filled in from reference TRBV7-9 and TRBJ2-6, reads DTGVSQNPRHKITKRGQNVTFRCDPISEHNRLYWYRQTLGQGPEFLTYFQNEAQLEKSRLLSDRFSAERPKGSFSTLEIQRTEQGDSAMYLCASRSYRSSGANVLTFGAGSRLTVL.

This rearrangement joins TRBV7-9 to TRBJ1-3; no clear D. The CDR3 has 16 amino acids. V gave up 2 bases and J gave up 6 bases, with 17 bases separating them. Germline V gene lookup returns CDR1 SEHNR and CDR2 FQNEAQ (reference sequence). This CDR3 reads CASSLPPQSTTNTIYF. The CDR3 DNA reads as TGTGCCAGCAGCTTACCGCCTCAGTCGACAACAAACACCATATATTTT.

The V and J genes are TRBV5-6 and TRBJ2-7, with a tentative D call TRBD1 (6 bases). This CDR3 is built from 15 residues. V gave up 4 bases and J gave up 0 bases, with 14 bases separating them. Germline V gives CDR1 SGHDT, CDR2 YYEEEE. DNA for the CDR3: TGTGCCAGCAGCGGGGACGTGACAGGCTCCTACGAGCAGTACTTC. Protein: CASSGDVTGSYEQYF. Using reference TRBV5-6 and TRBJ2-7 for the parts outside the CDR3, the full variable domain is DAGVTQSPTHLIKTRGQQVTLRCSPKSGHDTVSWYQQALGQGPQFIFQYYEEEERQRGNFPDRFSGHQFPNYSSELNVNALLLGDSALYLCASSGDVTGSYEQYFGPGTRLTVT.

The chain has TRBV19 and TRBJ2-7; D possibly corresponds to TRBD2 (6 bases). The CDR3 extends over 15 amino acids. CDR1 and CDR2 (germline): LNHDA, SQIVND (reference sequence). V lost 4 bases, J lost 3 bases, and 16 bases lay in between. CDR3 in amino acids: CASSRGRTSHYEQYF. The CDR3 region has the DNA TGTGCCAGTAGTAGGGGGAGGACTTCGCACTACGAGCAGTACTTC.

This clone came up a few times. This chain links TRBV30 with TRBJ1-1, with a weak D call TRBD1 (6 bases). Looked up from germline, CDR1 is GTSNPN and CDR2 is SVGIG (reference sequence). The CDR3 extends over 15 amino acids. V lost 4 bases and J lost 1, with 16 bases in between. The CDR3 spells CAWTGNRAWNTEAFF. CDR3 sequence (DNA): TGTGCCTGGACGGGTAACAGGGCGTGGAACACTGAAGCTTTCTTT.

DNA of the CDR3: TGTGCCAGCAGTCGACGGGCCGGACTCTCCTACGAGCAGTACTTC. Translating gives CASSRRAGLSYEQYF. The chain combines TRBV6-5 with TRBJ2-7; weak D call: TRBD2 (5 bases). Per the germline V gene, CDR1 is MNHEY and CDR2 is SVGAGI. Trimming left V 5 bases short and J 0 bases short, with 14 bases between. This CDR3 is built from 15 residues.

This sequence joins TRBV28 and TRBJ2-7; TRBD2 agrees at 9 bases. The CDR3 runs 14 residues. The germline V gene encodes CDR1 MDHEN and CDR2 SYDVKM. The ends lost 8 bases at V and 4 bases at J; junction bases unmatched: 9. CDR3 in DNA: TGTGCCAGCCTAAAGGGACTAGCACTATACGAGCAGTACTTC. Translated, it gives CASLKGLALYEQYF.

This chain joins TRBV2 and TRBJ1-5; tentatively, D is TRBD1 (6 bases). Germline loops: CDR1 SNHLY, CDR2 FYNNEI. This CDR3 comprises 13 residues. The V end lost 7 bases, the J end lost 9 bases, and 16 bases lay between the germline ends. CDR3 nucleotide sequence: TGTGCCAGCACCCCAGGGGCGGTCAGGCCCCAGCATTTT. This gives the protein CASTPGAVRPQHF. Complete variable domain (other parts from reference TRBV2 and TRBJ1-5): EPEVTQTPSHQVTQMGQEVILRCVPISNHLYFYWYRQILGQKVEFLVSFYNNEISEKSEIFDDQFSVERPDGSNFTLKIRSTKLEDSAMYFCASTPGAVRPQHFGDGTRLSIL.

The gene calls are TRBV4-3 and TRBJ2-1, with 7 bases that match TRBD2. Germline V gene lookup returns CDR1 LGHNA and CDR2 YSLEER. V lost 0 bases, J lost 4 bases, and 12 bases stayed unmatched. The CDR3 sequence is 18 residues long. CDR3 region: CASSQDRRFGGGYNEQFF. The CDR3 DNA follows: TGCGCCAGCAGCCAAGATCGTCGTTTCGGCGGGGGATACAATGAGCAGTTCTTC.